Listed below are T cell receptor beta chains from one sample, sequenced in a study of T cells in localized non-small cell lung cancer. The data were produced by immunoSEQ multiplex PCR, yet TCRdb's version contains in-frame clones alone and is incomplete. Seen here are around 130,000 clones, more than 70% observed once, and the top ten hold roughly 1.8%. Here the sequenced sample was peripheral blood, taken before any cancer treatment. The receptors were gathered from a female donor of 60 years or more with stage I lung adenocarcinoma. The CDR3 runs from the conserved cysteine through the conserved F or W. A D gene is named only where the DNA matches it firmly. Where a row states a size, it is once, few, many or the class of an expanded clone; other rows omit it.

d_call	j_call	clone_size	v_call	cdr3_aa	cdr3_nt
.	TRBJ2-5	.	TRBV7-9	CASSLVPGRAQETQYF	TGTGCCAGCAGCTTAGTCCCTGGGCGTGCACAAGAGACCCAGTACTTC
.	TRBJ2-1	.	TRBV11-2	CASSTSYNEQFF	TGTGCCAGCAGCACCTCCTACAATGAGCAGTTCTTC
TRBD1	TRBJ2-4	.	TRBV5-1	CASSQGTAGNIQYF	TGCGCCAGCAGCCAGGGGACAGCTGGAAACATTCAGTACTTC
.	TRBJ1-2	.	TRBV2	CASSQVGGAGYTF	TGTGCCAGCAGCCAAGTGGGGGGAGCTGGCTACACCTTC
.	TRBJ2-7	.	TRBV15	CATSKDPRGYEQYF	TGTGCCACCAGCAAAGACCCTAGGGGATACGAGCAGTACTTC
.	TRBJ1-1	.	TRBV27	CASSKTGTQWAFF	TGTGCCAGCAGCAAGACCGGGACACAATGGGCTTTCTTT
.	TRBJ1-2	.	TRBV2	CASSERAQKNYGYTF	TGTGCCAGCAGTGAAAGGGCACAGAAAAACTATGGCTACACCTTC
.	TRBJ2-1	once	TRBV5-1	CASSARDRQYNEQFF	TGCGCCAGCAGCGCCCGGGATAGACAATACAATGAGCAGTTCTTC
TRBD2	TRBJ2-3	.	TRBV9	CASSPGLAGGTDTQYF	TGTGCCAGCAGCCCGGGACTAGCGGGAGGAACAGATACGCAGTATTTT
TRBD1	TRBJ1-5	many	TRBV7-9	CASSLTGGNQPQHF	TGTGCCAGCAGCCTAACAGGGGGCAATCAGCCCCAGCATTTT